This T cell receptor beta chain was identified in a study of T-cell memory formation after mild COVID-19. Study summary: Most TCR clusters belonged to a single donor.

The CDR3 spans 16 residues. Germline V gene lookup returns CDR1 DFQATT and CDR2 SNEGSKA (reference sequence). V shed 0 bases, J shed 4 bases, and the junction held 4 bases outside the gene matches. This clonotype was picked up a small number of times. TCRdb analysed the 5' RACE reads with MiXCR anew, one entry per CDR3 protein. The table shows 170,000 or so distinct CDR3 sequences, with 20% to 25% occurring only once. This chain joins TRBV20-1 and TRBJ2-3; 13 positions match TRBD2. The TCR originated in an adult woman who had mild COVID-19 (a few samples of this study predate the infection). Cell type and time point are not known. The sequenced sample was PBMCs or a T cell subset sorted from them (not recorded which). The CDR3 is CSARDPGLAGADTQYF. CDR3 in DNA: TGCAGTGCTAGAGACCCCGGACTAGCGGGAGCAGATACGCAGTATTTT.